This TCR beta chain was identified in a study of tumor-infiltrating lymphocytes in primary liver carcinoma. Study information: Sample counts of productive TCRbeta reads spanned roughly 3.5 to 8 million; these counts were similar across tissue types.

With regard to this clonotype: A read error is likely, as this CDR3 ends without the conserved phenylalanine or tryptophan.

Reverse transcription of about 500 ng total RNA with a constant-region primer produced TCR beta cDNA. The TCR beta library was amplified through three nested multiplex PCR rounds in a modified ARM-PCR procedure. The study ran its first two PCR rounds for 9 to 10 cycles each, using TRBV1-TRBV30 forward primers and a C-beta reverse primer. MiXCR, applied by TCRdb to the multiplex PCR reads, yields one record per CDR3 protein. Seen here are about 210,000 distinct CDR3 sequences, about 85% observed once, and the top ten hold over 15%. Between roughly 20 and 30 mg of unsorted bulk tissue served as the source from which RNA and DNA were co-extracted. Each tumor sample had over 75% viable tumor cells. CDR3 length equals 13 residues. Germline V CDR1 and CDR2: SQVTM, ANQGSEA.

The sequenced sample consisted of tumor tissue from primary liver carcinoma. The sequence was collected from a man aged 35-49 years with primary liver carcinoma and hepatitis B virus infection. The V call is TRBV29-1, the J call TRBJ1-2, with D perhaps TRBD1 (5 bases). Here the CDR3 reads CSVRSRGAYDYTL. The CDR3 coding sequence is TGCAGCGTCCGATCAAGGGGCGCCTATGACTACACCTTA.